This record looks at one T cell receptor (beta chain) sequence and its context. This sample is part of a study of shared clonotypes between healthy human individuals. The repertoire was sequenced with immunoSEQ multiplex PCR; TCRdb's copy has only in-frame clones and lacks some. The data hold about 2.4 million clones, with around nine tenths observed a single time. V gave up 4 bases and J gave up 2 bases; unmatched junction bases: 8. The CDR3 extends over 16 amino acids. The germline CDR1 and CDR2 sequences are SGHDT and YYEEEE. This receptor was identified in a young man in good health. Specimen: naive CD4+ T cells sorted from blood. Subset meaning: CD45RA+ positively selected. The chain uses TRBV5-6 and TRBJ2-3; 9 nucleotides match TRBD1. CDR3 loop: CASSPGTGSSTDTQYF. The CDR3 bases are TGTGCCAGCAGCCCCGGGACAGGGTCATCCACAGATACGCAGTATTTT.